This paragraph reports one T cell receptor (beta chain). The data are from a study of blood T cell repertoires in COVID-19. Libraries were prepared by immunoSEQ multiplex PCR; TCRdb keeps only in-frame clonotypes and omits some of them. The top ten clones hold roughly 0.54% of a sample with 150,000 or so clones, 75% to 95% of them seen once. Trimming stripped 2 bases from V and 0 bases from J, with 24 bases between. CDR1 and CDR2 from the germline V gene are ENHRY and SYGVKD. This CDR3 has 20 amino acids. The clonotype comes from a man between 45 and 60 years old with acute or convalescent COVID-19. J is TRBJ2-3 and V is TRBV10-3; possibly TRBD2 for D (5 bases). Sequencing was done on a sample of peripheral blood. The CDR3 reads CAISEAAGRRGISSTDTQYF. The CDR3 bases are TGTGCCATCAGTGAGGCCGCTGGCCGCCGAGGGATAAGTAGCACAGATACGCAGTATTTT.